This T cell receptor (beta chain) is from a study of cytomegalovirus exposure and HLA in healthy donors (TCRdb year 2017). Describing the broader study: According to an earlier analysis of a few hundred of the donors, 200 million or so T cells yielded over 100 million unique TCR beta sequences and 276 Gb of sequence data. An early release that covered fewer than 800 HLA-typed donors contained approximately 300 gigabases of sequencing data and about 84 million unique TCR sequences. Of the roughly 420 genotyped donors, approximately 80% were placed in the genetic ancestry cluster associated with self-reported Caucasian donors. The study aimed to test whether cataloging public T cell receptors could reveal signatures of past pathogen exposure. The study used immunosequencing to profile the T cell repertoires of more than 650 subjects and linked those repertoires to cytomegalovirus serostatus. Besides the first cohort of under 700 subjects, a separate validation cohort made up of 120 different subjects was used. To predict cytomegalovirus infection status, the study brought together high-throughput TCR immunosequencing, statistical association of individual TCRs with disease status, and machine learning. To study patterns of TCR occurrence, a later analysis re-analyzed previously published TCR beta repertoires from several hundred donors and added high-resolution HLA genotyping. The later analysis used no new phenotypic data to find candidate immune exposures, relying instead on TCR beta sequences and their occurrence across donors. To decide whether each TCR beta V gene segment behaved as functional or pseudogenic, an earlier analysis of some 600 of the donors relied on high-throughput TCR beta sequencing. Donor age, sex, ethnicity and CMV serostatus were collected together with the repertoire data. Genome-wide SNP genotypes for about three fifths of the roughly 670 donors were used in a later genetic analysis, which treated that subset as a discovery cohort. All discovery cohort repertoires had been generated using a single sequencing platform. HLA typing included class I and class II loci at four-digit resolution. Typing coverage varied by locus: roughly 629-630 donors for A, B, C, DRB1 and DQB1; roughly 560 for DQA1; more than 600 for DPA1; fewer than 480 for DPB1. About 5 DR-DQ haplotypes were handled as single units for association and clustering, since linkage in the cohort was strong. Across approximately 420 genotyped donors of the cohort, an average of about 240,000 unique TCR beta nucleotide sequences per donor were sequenced, and roughly a sixth of those sequences were non-productive.

There are a few counts of this clone. Its antigen remains unidentified. Per-nucleotide qualities are absent, and no much larger clonotype sits a single base away. The protocol used for the library was the immunoSEQ multiplex PCR assay. A mixture of 60 forward primers for TCR Vbeta segments and 13 reverse primers for TCR Jbeta segments was used in the multiplex PCR. Amplification of the CDR3 region of rearranged TCR beta genes was performed with a multiplex PCR assay on genomic DNA. The Illumina HiSeq System was used to sequence the amplified TCR beta libraries as 87-base-pair reads. Turning to the authors' computational methods: In a later analysis, roughly 80 million unique TCR beta chains were counted across the approximately 640 repertoires, and around 10 million of these chains were shared by at least two donors. Raw reads were error-corrected and collapsed into unique sequences by a nearest-neighbor algorithm in which closely related sequences were merged to remove PCR and sequencing errors. To assign V, D and J gene segments, CDR3 sequences were aligned to IMGT reference sequences. For a sequence to be retained, a match of at least six nucleotides was required to both a V gene segment and a J gene segment. Rearrangements were called productive when the CDR3 lacked stop codons and stayed in frame with V and J; all others were non-productive. CDR3 was defined by IMGT convention, running from the second conserved V-encoded cysteine to the conserved J-encoded phenylalanine. The earlier analysis of 500 to 750 of the donors excluded any sequence lacking an unambiguous match to a single V gene segment. In an earlier analysis of approximately 610 of the donors, V segments were called functional above 56.7% productive rearrangements and were called segregating when the between-donor standard deviation exceeded 5%. A statistical classification framework was built to diagnose cytomegalovirus status from the catalog of TCR beta chain sequences. V and J gene assignment, in a later analysis, came from comparing TCR nucleotide sequences with IMGT/GENE-DB human TR gene sequences. Using the TCRdist pipeline, a later analysis assigned CDR3 sequences along with most-parsimonious VDJ recombination scenarios. In a later analysis, each TCR beta chain was defined by its CDR3 amino acid sequence together with its V-gene family, and reads lacking a unique V-gene family were excluded. As a way to deal with suspected cross-contamination and a sequencing artifact, a later analysis dropped 450 to 700 nucleotide sequences that were highly shared and had low generation probability. In a later analysis, a clonal expansion index was calculated for each public chain from normalized within-repertoire ranks of inferred template counts. In a later analysis, generation probabilities were computed using a VDJ recombination model fitted to out-of-frame rearrangements, and the results were checked against IGoR. In a later analysis, TCR-TCR, TCR-HLA and TCR-CMV co-occurrence was scored with hypergeometric tests, and a repertoire-size bias correction was applied to TCR pairs. In a later analysis, false discovery rates were estimated by permuting HLA or CMV assignments 20 times. A later analysis grouped co-occurring TCRs with DBSCAN, adding TCRdist sequence similarity when clustering within HLA-allele-positive subsets. For co-occurrence clustering, repertoires with fewer than 30,000 or more than 120,000 public chains were excluded, along with roughly five repertoires with anomalous nucleotide sharing. What TCRdb holds here is the immuneACCESS table cut down to in-frame rearrangements. Part of the clones is not present; checked against another copy, under half of the missing clones reflect an unresolved V gene, and the others are unexplained. Clone size and V and J calls were adopted from that table, with D and trimming inferred from the DNA. A total of around 100,000 clones appear in this sample, around 75% of them only once. About 14% of the sample is held by the ten biggest clonotypes.

The cohort comprised some 680 healthy bone marrow donors. At the time of sampling, every cohort member was nominally healthy, though immune exposures that went unrecorded were likely present. The donor was CMV seropositive and belonged to the group of some 290 seropositive cohort members. Every donor gave a peripheral blood sample, and the peripheral blood mononuclear cells from that sample were used for TCR beta sequencing. The Qiagen DNeasy Blood Extraction Kit was used to extract genomic DNA from the blood cell samples. V is shortened by 5 bases, J by 8 bases, and the region joining them spans 12 bases. The CDR3 goes from the cysteine to the phenylalanine over 12 residues. Here the CDR3 DNA is all that survives: 36 bases in frame from base 1. The germline V gene supplies CDR1 WSHSY and CDR2 SAAADI. Study-wide findings and limitations: A further reported finding was that TCR beta sequences accurately predicted the HLA-A and HLA-B alleles for most subjects in the first cohort. Specific HLA alleles were associated with about 17,000 TCR beta sequences at a false discovery rate of 0.05 in a later analysis. Three of the identified cytomegalovirus-associated TCR beta chains were confirmed in vitro to be specific for cytomegalovirus antigens. The study gave a list of under 200 TCR beta chains associated with cytomegalovirus. According to a later genetic analysis, donors in an Asian-associated ancestry cluster had fewer N-insertions in productive TCRs than the approximately 630-donor mean. In a later analysis, TCR association rates were found to vary across HLA loci, with the most associated TCRs seen for DRB1 alleles and the fewest for HLA-C alleles. In this cohort, only TCR beta chains were sequenced, and detectable features were limited by the absence of alpha or paired-chain data. A later analysis reported that several top co-occurrence clusters appeared linked to parvovirus B19, influenza, CMV and Epstein-Barr virus. Compared with equally common non-associated chains, HLA-associated TCR beta chains in a later analysis were more clonally expanded and had lower generation probabilities. The earlier analysis of around 600 of the donors excluded roughly 16 rarely observed V segments, including chromosome 9 orphons, because counts were too low. It was suggested by the authors that the approach could potentially be generalized to other disease states and immunological phenotypes. CMV serostatus was the only immune exposure information available for the cohort. Because the 87-base-pair reads could not distinguish some IMGT-functional V segments, including TRBV6-2 and TRBV6-3, those segments were excluded. A cluster of highly shared sequence variants was judged likely to represent a technical artifact of the sequencing pipeline. Strong co-occurrence of HLA alleles, especially DR and DQ, made assigning TCR associations to individual alleles difficult. Presence/absence analyses assumed roughly uniform sequencing depth across donors, an assumption that may not hold. Because some donors lacked HLA typing at each locus, the association tests relied only on the typed subset. Most TCR sequences were seen in very few donors, while some public TCRs were found in many individuals. In both the original and validation cohorts, the classifier was reported to diagnose cytomegalovirus status with high specificity and sensitivity. In a later analysis, most CMV-associated TCR beta chains were found to appear HLA-restricted, with HLA associations seemingly driven largely by CMV exposure. A later genetic analysis associated a missense DCLRE1C variant with V-gene and J-gene trimming of TCR beta chains, and an independent cohort replicated the association. Correlated functional status among segregating V segments might reflect linkage disequilibrium, but an unknown experimental factor could not be ruled out. An earlier analysis of 587 of the donors showed that most TCR beta V segments appeared in productive rearrangements either about 90% or about 30% of the time, which broadly matched IMGT annotations.

This receptor was taken from a male donor in good health and CMV-seropositive. Here the chain combines TRBV10-2 and TRBJ1-2; D gene: possibly TRBD1, on 6 matching bases. Sequences were obtained from PBMCs. The nucleotide sequence reads TGCGCCAGCAGTCAGGGGACCTACGGCTACACCTTC. Its protein is CASSQGTYGYTF.